A single sample is the source of the 20 T cell receptor beta chains below, sequenced in a study of patients and donors after allogeneic stem cell transplantation. MiXCR was run by TCRdb on the RT-PCR reads, yielding one entry per CDR3 protein. The data contain approximately 140,000 distinct CDR3 sequences, 30% to 45% of them singletons. Sequenced material: blood, either unsorted or a sorted T cell fraction (not recorded which). All receptors derive from a human donor who was either an allogeneic HSCT recipient or a stem cell or donor lymphocyte infusion donor (not recorded which). It is not recorded whose cells these are; they may come from a transplant donor.

This clonotype was recorded a few times. The CDR3 DNA reads TGTGCCATCAGTCACACGGCGGGTGAAAAACTGTTTTTT. Translation gives CAISHTAGEKLFF. This rearrangement joins TRBV10-3 to TRBJ1-4; D gene ambiguous. The V gene's germline CDR1 is ENHRY and CDR2 SYGVKD. V lost 5 bases and J lost 7, with 11 bases in between. CDR3 length: 13 amino acids.

The rearrangement links TRBV12-3 or TRBV12-4 to TRBJ1-2; the D gene is possibly TRBD1 (5 bases). V was shortened by 2 bases and J by 6 bases, with 7 bases between the two germline ends. CDR3 length: 12 residues. The CDR3 DNA follows: TGTGCCAGCAGTTTATGGGGGGATGGCTACACCTTC. Its protein product is CASSLWGDGYTF.

V and J are TRBV12-3 or TRBV12-4 and TRBJ1-1; no clear D. Trimming removed 3 bases from V and 10 bases from J, with 15 bases in between. The CDR3 is 13 residues long. CDR3 DNA sequence: TGTGCCAGCAGTTTTGATCGGGCCCTGGGAGCTTTCTTT. Its translation is CASSFDRALGAFF.

The chain is built from TRBV12-3 or TRBV12-4 and TRBJ2-7, with D possibly matching TRBD2 (5 bases). The CDR3 is 13 residues long. Trimming left V 6 bases short and J 5 bases short, with 14 bases between. The CDR3 spells CASSLDFPHEQYF. Written as DNA, the CDR3 is TGTGCCAGCAGCTTGGACTTCCCACACGAGCAGTACTTC.

This clonotype was seen just once. The chain is built from TRBV29-1 and TRBJ2-3; the D is unclear. This CDR3 region has 11 residues. V was trimmed by 6 bases and J by 4 bases, leaving 8 bases between them. CDR1 SQVTM and CDR2 ANQGSEA come from the germline V gene. CDR3: CSVLPPDTQYF. The CDR3 DNA reads as TGCAGCGTCCTACCCCCAGATACGCAGTATTTT.

The gene calls are TRBV3-1 and TRBJ1-1, with TRBD1 as a possible D gene (5 bases). V dropped 0 bases and J dropped 5 bases, with 10 bases sitting between them. The CDR3 contains 14 residues. CDR1 and CDR2 from the germline V gene are LGHDT and YNNKEL (reference sequence). For the CDR3, the DNA is TGTGCCAGCAGCCAAGAACAGTGGGGGACTGAAGCTTTCTTT. Its protein product is CASSQEQWGTEAFF. The complete variable domain, with remaining parts taken from reference TRBV3-1 and TRBJ1-1, reads DTAVSQTPKYLVTQMGNDKSIKCEQNLGHDTMYWYKQDSKKFLKIMFSYNNKELIINETVPNRFSPKSPDKAHLNLHINSLELGDSAVYFCASSQEQWGTEAFFGQGTRLTVV.

The table lists this clonotype with a few counts. The chain has TRBV28 and TRBJ1-5; the D is unclear. The V gene's germline CDR1 is MDHEN and CDR2 SYDVKM. The V and J ends lost 5 bases and 0 bases respectively, with 20 bases between them. This CDR3 region has 18 residues. The CDR3 here is CASSTRGSLLYSNQPQHF. The DNA for the CDR3 is TGTGCCAGCAGTACGCGAGGGAGCCTCCTTTATAGCAATCAGCCCCAGCATTTT.

This clonotype has just a few counts. The chain links TRBV12-3 or TRBV12-4 to TRBJ1-4; the D is unclear. The CDR3 runs 16 residues. V gave up 5 bases and J gave up 5 bases, with 18 bases separating them. CDR3 residues: CASSPEAAGRNEKLFF. DNA of the CDR3: TGTGCCAGCAGTCCCGAGGCGGCAGGCCGAAATGAAAAACTGTTTTTT.

The V and J genes are TRBV25-1 and TRBJ2-1; D tentatively fits TRBD1 or TRBD2 (5 bases each). Trimming removed 0 bases from V and 0 bases from J, with 12 bases in between. This CDR3 is built from 17 residues. Germline V gene sequence: CDR1 MGHDK, CDR2 SYGVNS. This CDR3 reads CASSEYSGRSSYNEQFF. CDR3 sequence (DNA): TGTGCCAGCAGTGAATATTCGGGGCGAAGCTCCTACAATGAGCAGTTCTTC.

The CDR3 loop is CASSRRIGDNTEAFF. The CDR3 region has the DNA TGTGCCAGCAGCCGGAGAATCGGGGATAACACTGAAGCTTTCTTT. V usage is TRBV11-2 and J usage is TRBJ1-1; D call uncertain. The germline V gene has CDR1 SGHAT and CDR2 FQNNGV. The CDR3 spans 15 residues. Trimming stripped 5 bases from V and 2 bases from J, with 15 bases between.

The chain employs TRBV10-3 and TRBJ2-7; 8 bases match TRBD1. Germline CDR1 and CDR2: ENHRY and SYGVKD. V shed 6 bases, J shed 2 bases, and the junction held 6 bases outside the gene matches. This CDR3 has 14 residues. Written as DNA, the CDR3 is TGTGCCATCAGGGCGGACAGGGATACCTACGAGCAGTACTTC. Protein product: CAIRADRDTYEQYF.

Notes on this clonotype: Relative to the germline gene, one junction end is altered; a read error may explain this. V usage is TRBV28 and J usage is TRBJ2-1; TRBD1 might be the D (5 bases). CDR1 MDHEN and CDR2 SYDVKM come from the germline V gene. CDR3 length: 17 amino acids. The CDR3 DNA sequence: TGTGCCAGCACTATTGACAGAAAATTAAGCTCCTACATTGAGCAGTTCTTC. Translation gives CASTIDRKLSSYIEQFF. Supplemented by reference TRBV28 and TRBJ2-1, the full variable domain reads DVKVTQSSRYLVKRTGEKVFLECVQDMDHENMFWYRQDPGLGLRLIYFSYDVKMKEKGDIPEGYSVSREKKERFSLILESASTNQTSMYLCASTIDRKLSSYIEQFFGPGTRLTVL.

The chain joins TRBV5-6 to TRBJ2-2; TRBD2 aligns across 8 bases. The CDR3 totals 14 residues. CDR1 and CDR2 (germline): SGHDT, YYEEEE. The V gene end was trimmed by 0 bases and the J gene end by 7 bases; junction bases not matched to a gene: 2. The CDR3 loop is CASSLGAGVGELFF. In DNA, the CDR3 is TGTGCCAGCAGCTTGGGAGCGGGAGTCGGGGAGCTGTTTTTT.

This rearrangement joins TRBV5-1 to TRBJ1-5; TRBD1 is a possible D gene (6 bases). This CDR3 is built from 15 residues. Trimming stripped 1 base from V and 3 bases from J, with 11 bases between. The V gene's germline CDR1 is SGHRS and CDR2 YFSETQ. In DNA, the CDR3 is TGCGCCAGCAGCTTGATGGCAGGGGACAATCAGCCCCAGCATTTT. It yields the protein CASSLMAGDNQPQHF. The full variable domain, its missing parts supplied by reference TRBV5-1 and TRBJ1-5, is KAGVTQTPRYLIKTRGQQVTLSCSPISGHRSVSWYQQTPGQGLQFLFEYFSETQRNKGNFPGRFSGRQFSNSRSEMNVSTLELGDSALYLCASSLMAGDNQPQHFGDGTRLSIL.

The sample holds a few counts of this clonotype. V is TRBV12-3 or TRBV12-4 and J is TRBJ1-1, with TRBD1 matching over 7 bases. J gave up 5 bases and V 7 bases, and 7 bases lay outside the gene matches. There are 13 residues in the CDR3. CDR3 in amino acids: CASTVQGWTEAFF. In DNA, the CDR3 is TGTGCCAGCACCGTACAGGGGTGGACTGAAGCTTTCTTT.

This clonotype was counted only a few times. The chain recombines TRBV20-1 with TRBJ1-4, with 7 bases aligning to TRBD1. Per germline, CDR1 DFQATT and CDR2 SNEGSKA (reference sequence). Trimming removed 6 bases from V and 11 bases from J; junction bases left unmatched: 15. CDR3 size: 14 residues. CDR3 region: CSAPGQEGPGKLFF. The CDR3 region has the DNA TGCAGTGCACCTGGACAGGAGGGCCCCGGGAAACTGTTTTTT.

The V gene is TRBV20-1, the J gene TRBJ1-6; D is unclear. The CDR3 loop spans 13 amino acids. CDR1 is DFQATT, CDR2 SNEGSKA, per germline (reference sequence). Trimming shortened V by 5 bases and J by 8 bases, and 13 bases separated the two germline ends. CDR3 residues: CSADHIRDSPLHF. The CDR3 DNA follows: TGCAGTGCTGACCATATTAGGGATTCACCCCTCCACTTT.

This clonotype was seen ten or more times. This rearrangement joins TRBV27 to TRBJ1-6; D may be TRBD1 (5 bases). Germline V gene data show CDR1 as MNHEY and CDR2 as SMNVEV (reference sequence). There are 15 residues in the CDR3. Trimming took 6 bases from V and 5 from J, leaving 14 bases between them. CDR3 amino acids: CASSPFRVDNSPLHF. CDR3 bases: TGTGCCAGCAGCCCGTTCAGGGTTGATAATTCACCCCTCCACTTT.

The count of this clonotype is one. Sequence at one end of the junction differs from germline and may be a read error. The chain is built from TRBV4-2 and TRBJ1-1; D is unclear. Germline V gene data show CDR1 as LGHNA and CDR2 as YNFKEQ. CDR3 length: 14 amino acids. Here the CDR3 reads CTSSQDPGPTEAFF. Written as DNA, the CDR3 is TGTACCAGCAGCCAAGATCCAGGCCCAACTGAAGCTTTCTTT.

This clonotype came up a few times. V is TRBV7-9 and J is TRBJ1-4; D not resolved. The germline gives CDR1 SEHNR, CDR2 FQNEAQ (reference sequence). The V end lost 2 bases, the J end lost 8 bases, and 6 bases lay between the germline ends. CDR3 size: 12 residues. The CDR3 DNA reads as TGTGCCAGCAGCTTACTAGCGGAAAAACTGTTTTTT. Its protein product is CASSLLAEKLFF.